This T cell receptor beta chain was observed in a study of Graves' ophthalmopathy and Graves' hyperthyroidism. Scientists amplified the TCR beta CDR3 regions from RNA transcripts. First-round RT-PCR employed HTBI primers, with a second-round multiplex PCR after it. TCRdb ran MiXCR on the multiplex PCR reads and lists one entry per CDR3 protein. Here the sample spans 500,000 to 600,000 distinct CDR3 sequences, 35% to 45% being singletons. At least ten counts were recorded for this clonotype. What it binds is not known. General study results and limits: With roughly 69% sensitivity and 72% to 85% specificity, the model predicted ophthalmopathy progression. A model built from 13 signatures distinguished ophthalmopathy from stable hyperthyroidism with about 86% sensitivity and 70% to 84% specificity.

The CDR3 runs to 13 residues. Trimming stripped 5 bases from V and 3 bases from J, with 11 bases between. Germline lookup yields CDR1 MNHEY and CDR2 SVGAGI. The sequence was collected from an adult man with Graves' hyperthyroidism. J is TRBJ2-7 and V is TRBV6-5, with D possibly matching TRBD1 (6 bases). What was sequenced was peripheral blood or thyroid tissue (not recorded which). In nucleotides, the CDR3 is TGTGCCAGCAGTCGACAGGCCGGCTACGAGCAGTACTTC. This gives the protein CASSRQAGYEQYF.